This T cell receptor beta chain comes out of a study of lymphopenia after photon versus proton radiotherapy. Overall study results and limits: Post-nadir diversity loss with photons came from oligoclonal expansion, particularly CD8+ Temra cells.

Regarding this clone: No antigen is known for it.

Germline assignment: CDR1 SGHAT and CDR2 FQNNGV. V was shortened by 3 bases and J by 10 bases, with 12 bases between the two germline ends. The CDR3 is made up of 12 amino acids. TCRdb keeps only in-frame clones here, not all; method: immunoSEQ multiplex PCR. The sample holds under 20,000 clones, 92% seen once. Sequences were derived from peripheral blood, sampled from a patient treated with photon-based radiotherapy. This sequence joins TRBV11-2 and TRBJ1-1, with no clear D. The sequence came from a woman between 35 and 50 years old with cholangiocarcinoma. CDR3 nucleotides: TGTGCCAGCAGCTTTTCCCCTGGGCCAGCTTTCTTT. Translated: CASSFSPGPAFF.